Listed below are T cell receptor beta chains from one sample, sequenced in a study of beta chain features in type 1 diabetes. Sequencing was performed with immunoSEQ multiplex PCR; in TCRdb, only in-frame clones are kept and a portion is missing. The table lists 280,000 or so clones, about 15% of them singletons. Sequencing used naive CD4+ T cells from blood. These TCRs come from a man between 18 and 35 years old with type 1 diabetes. Each CDR3 is given with its conserved first and last residue. D genes are given only for firm matches. Some rows mark clone size as missing; the rest say once, few, many or name a class of expanded clone.

abundance: few
d_gene: NA
v_gene: TRBV6-6
j_gene: TRBJ2-7
CDR3aa: CASSYGRTLYF
CDR3nt: TGTGCCAGCAGTTACGGGAGGACCCTATACTTC

abundance: few
d_gene: TRBD2
v_gene: TRBV5-1
j_gene: TRBJ2-3
CDR3aa: CASSSSGGRTDTQYF
CDR3nt: TGCGCCAGCAGCTCCTCGGGGGGGCGTACAGATACGCAGTATTTT

abundance: NA
d_gene: TRBD1
v_gene: TRBV7-9
j_gene: TRBJ2-1
CDR3aa: CASSLLTDRATEQFF
CDR3nt: TGTGCCAGCAGCTTATTGACCGACAGGGCCACCGAGCAGTTCTTC

abundance: NA
d_gene: NA
v_gene: TRBV19
j_gene: TRBJ1-1
CDR3aa: CASSPGHSNTEAFF
CDR3nt: TGTGCCAGTAGTCCGGGTCACTCGAACACTGAAGCTTTCTTT

abundance: few
d_gene: NA
v_gene: TRBV7-9
j_gene: TRBJ2-1
CDR3aa: CASSRPDRNNEQFF
CDR3nt: TGTGCCAGCAGCAGACCGGACAGAAACAATGAGCAGTTCTTC

abundance: NA
d_gene: NA
v_gene: TRBV4-2
j_gene: TRBJ2-1
CDR3aa: CASSQEPGLTAYNEQFF
CDR3nt: TGTGCCAGCAGCCAAGAACCGGGACTCACGGCTTACAATGAGCAGTTCTTC

abundance: NA
d_gene: TRBD2
v_gene: TRBV9
j_gene: TRBJ2-3
CDR3aa: CASSVLGLAGYSTQYF
CDR3nt: TGTGCCAGCAGCGTCTTGGGACTAGCGGGATATAGTACGCAGTATTTT

abundance: NA
d_gene: TRBD1
v_gene: TRBV28
j_gene: TRBJ2-7
CDR3aa: CASSFYGSTGNSEQYF
CDR3nt: TGTGCCAGCAGTTTTTATGGGTCGACAGGGAACTCCGAGCAGTACTTC

abundance: few
d_gene: TRBD2
v_gene: TRBV15
j_gene: TRBJ2-1
CDR3aa: CATSPHGGARHNEQFF
CDR3nt: TGTGCCACCAGCCCTCACGGGGGGGCTCGACACAATGAGCAGTTCTTC

abundance: NA
d_gene: TRBD2
v_gene: TRBV28
j_gene: TRBJ2-7
CDR3aa: CASNTLLAGLVQYF
CDR3nt: TGTGCCAGCAATACTTTACTAGCGGGGTTAGTGCAGTACTTC

abundance: few
d_gene: TRBD1
v_gene: TRBV6-1
j_gene: TRBJ1-1
CDR3aa: CASSKGQLMNTEAFF
CDR3nt: TGTGCCAGCAGTAAGGGACAGCTCATGAACACTGAAGCTTTCTTT

abundance: few
d_gene: NA
v_gene: TRBV6-1
j_gene: TRBJ2-7
CDR3aa: CASSVLLGPSDYEQYF
CDR3nt: TGTGCCAGCAGTGTACTACTTGGTCCCTCGGACTACGAGCAGTACTTC

abundance: NA
d_gene: TRBD2
v_gene: TRBV9
j_gene: TRBJ2-3
CDR3aa: CASRREGDTQYF
CDR3nt: TGTGCCAGCAGGAGGGAGGGCGATACGCAGTATTTT

abundance: few
d_gene: NA
v_gene: TRBV30
j_gene: TRBJ2-7
CDR3aa: CAWSVWGYKGLEQYF
CDR3nt: TGTGCCTGGAGTGTCTGGGGCTACAAGGGCCTCGAGCAGTACTTC

abundance: NA
d_gene: NA
v_gene: TRBV28
j_gene: TRBJ2-1
CDR3aa: CASSYFSLGQPNEQFF
CDR3nt: TGTGCCAGCAGCTATTTTTCACTAGGTCAGCCAAATGAGCAGTTCTTC

abundance: NA
d_gene: NA
v_gene: TRBV29-1
j_gene: TRBJ2-1
CDR3aa: CSVEVGGPSYNEQFF
CDR3nt: TGCAGCGTTGAAGTGGGAGGCCCCTCCTACAATGAGCAGTTCTTC

abundance: NA
d_gene: NA
v_gene: TRBV5-1
j_gene: TRBJ1-2
CDR3aa: CASSDSPLYGYTF
CDR3nt: TGCGCCAGCAGCGATAGCCCCCTCTATGGCTACACCTTC

abundance: NA
d_gene: TRBD2
v_gene: TRBV10-2
j_gene: TRBJ2-2
CDR3aa: CASRPLAGNTGELFF
CDR3nt: TGCGCCAGCAGACCCTTAGCGGGCAACACCGGGGAGCTGTTTTTT

abundance: few
d_gene: NA
v_gene: TRBV2
j_gene: TRBJ1-5
CDR3aa: CASKRDSNQPQHF
CDR3nt: TGTGCCAGCAAGAGGGATAGCAATCAGCCCCAGCATTTT

abundance: NA
d_gene: NA
v_gene: TRBV7-2
j_gene: TRBJ1-6
CDR3aa: CASSPRDTFYSPLHF
CDR3nt: TGTGCCAGCAGCCCAAGGGACACCTTCTATTCACCCCTCCACTTT

abundance: few
d_gene: TRBD2
v_gene: TRBV5-1
j_gene: TRBJ2-3
CDR3aa: CASSPGLAGDTDTQYF
CDR3nt: TGCGCCAGCAGCCCGGGACTAGCGGGGGACACAGATACGCAGTATTTT

abundance: NA
d_gene: TRBD1
v_gene: TRBV18
j_gene: TRBJ1-2
CDR3aa: CASSPGTGTGYTF
CDR3nt: TGTGCCAGCTCACCCGGGACAGGCACCGGCTACACCTTC

abundance: NA
d_gene: NA
v_gene: TRBV5-1
j_gene: TRBJ2-1
CDR3aa: CASSAPGAYNEQFF
CDR3nt: TGCGCCAGCTCCGCCCCGGGGGCCTACAATGAGCAGTTCTTC

abundance: few
d_gene: NA
v_gene: TRBV28
j_gene: TRBJ2-3
CDR3aa: CASSHSRRSGGDTQYF
CDR3nt: TGTGCCAGCAGCCATTCCCGGCGAAGTGGAGGAGATACGCAGTATTTT

abundance: NA
d_gene: TRBD2
v_gene: TRBV7-2
j_gene: TRBJ2-7
CDR3aa: CASSWTGGEVYEQYF
CDR3nt: TGTGCCAGCAGCTGGACGGGGGGGGAGGTCTACGAGCAGTACTTC

abundance: NA
d_gene: NA
v_gene: TRBV19
j_gene: TRBJ1-2
CDR3aa: CASRDRPSDYGYTF
CDR3nt: TGTGCCAGTAGAGATCGTCCGTCGGACTATGGCTACACCTTC

abundance: few
d_gene: NA
v_gene: TRBV28
j_gene: TRBJ2-3
CDR3aa: CASSLSGSDTQYF
CDR3nt: TGTGCCAGCAGTTTATCGGGGAGCGATACGCAGTATTTT

abundance: few
d_gene: TRBD1
v_gene: TRBV18
j_gene: TRBJ2-1
CDR3aa: CASSLTRGREQFF
CDR3nt: TGTGCCAGCTCACTAACCAGGGGGCGAGAGCAGTTCTTC